Presented here are 23 T cell receptor beta chains from one specimen sequenced in a study of shared clonotypes between healthy human individuals. Repertoires were generated with immunoSEQ multiplex PCR, while TCRdb's copy carries only in-frame clones and drops some. This table holds some 550,000 clones, roughly 97% found once. Sequenced: naive CD4+ T cells sorted from blood. Indicated subset: CD45RA+ positively selected. The receptors stem from a woman aged 25-40 years in good health.

The chain carries TRBV7-3 and TRBJ2-1; the D call may be TRBD1 or TRBD2 (8 bases each). With 5 bases removed from V and 4 bases from J, the gap between germline ends came to 24 bases. Germline lookup yields CDR1 SGHTA and CDR2 FQGTGA. The CDR3 contains 18 residues. CDR3 sequence reads: CASSTDRVSGSSYNEQFF. The DNA of the CDR3 is TGTGCCAGCAGCACGGACAGGGTGAGCGGGAGTTCTTACAATGAGCAGTTCTTC.

The chain carries TRBV7-3 and TRBJ2-3; D gene unclear. The CDR3 is made up of 12 amino acids. Trimming stripped 6 bases from V and 6 bases from J, with 10 bases between. CDR1 and CDR2 from the germline V gene are SGHTA and FQGTGA. CDR3 amino acids: CASSLGMDTQYF. As DNA, the CDR3 is TGTGCCAGCAGTCTGGGAATGGATACGCAGTATTTT.

J is TRBJ1-2 and V is TRBV30; D not resolved. V lost 0 bases to trimming and J lost 3 bases, with 14 bases between them. There are 15 residues in the CDR3. The germline V gene has CDR1 GTSNPN and CDR2 SVGIG (reference sequence). CDR3 sequence (DNA): TGTGCCTGGAGTGTAATGGCCCGAGCGGACTATGGCTACACCTTC. Residues: CAWSVMARADYGYTF.

Concerning this clone: Other DNA sequences of this sample code for an identical CDR3. The chain employs TRBV6-5 and TRBJ1-3, with D unclear. The CDR3 length is 13 residues. Germline CDR1 and CDR2: MNHEY and SVGAGI. With 2 bases removed from V and 0 bases from J, the gap between germline ends came to 2 bases. The DNA for the CDR3 is TGTGCCAGCAGTTACAGCTCTGGAAACACCATATATTTT. Encoded protein: CASSYSSGNTIYF.

The chain combines TRBV7-6 with TRBJ1-5; no reliable D call. The CDR3 covers 15 residues. V lost 6 bases to trimming and J lost 0 bases, with 12 bases between them. Germline V gives CDR1 SGHVS, CDR2 FNYEAQ. CDR3 residues: CASSLQADSNQPQHF. DNA for the CDR3: TGTGCCAGCAGTTTACAAGCTGATAGCAATCAGCCCCAGCATTTT.

The V call is TRBV6-1, the J call TRBJ1-5; D is perhaps TRBD1 (6 bases). The germline V and J ends were trimmed by 6 bases and 6 bases, with 15 bases remaining between them. The CDR3 contains 14 residues. CDR1 is MNHNS, CDR2 SASEGT, per germline. CDR3 protein: CASRGAGSGQPQHF. Here the CDR3 DNA reads TGTGCCAGCAGGGGGGCGGGAAGCGGTCAGCCCCAGCATTTT.

The J gene is TRBJ2-1, the V gene TRBV30; D may be TRBD2 (6 bases). Trimming shortened V by 6 bases and J by 8 bases, and 14 bases separated the two germline ends. The CDR3 runs 12 residues. Germline CDR1 GTSNPN, CDR2 SVGIG (reference sequence). CDR3 sequence (DNA): TGTGCCTGCTCCGGGACTTTCGATGAGCAGTTCTTC. Translated, it gives CACSGTFDEQFF.

The chain joins TRBV28 to TRBJ2-7; D gene unclear. The CDR3 is 13 residues long. Germline V gives CDR1 MDHEN, CDR2 SYDVKM. V was trimmed by 6 bases and J by 0 bases, leaving 9 bases between them. CDR3 bases: TGTGCCAGCAGAAAGTCACTCTCCTACGAGCAGTACTTC. Translation: CASRKSLSYEQYF. Full variable domain (missing parts from reference TRBV28 and TRBJ2-7): DVKVTQSSRYLVKRTGEKVFLECVQDMDHENMFWYRQDPGLGLRLIYFSYDVKMKEKGDIPEGYSVSREKKERFSLILESASTNQTSMYLCASRKSLSYEQYFGPGTRLTVT.

The V and J genes are TRBV19 and TRBJ2-5; 8 bases are shared with TRBD1. V shed 5 bases, J shed 5 bases, and the junction held 10 bases outside the gene matches. The CDR3 consists of 15 residues. Per the germline V gene, CDR1 is LNHDA and CDR2 is SQIVND (reference sequence). CDR3 nucleotides: TGTGCCAGTAGTGGACAGGGCGCCCCACCGGAGACCCAGTACTTC. Residues: CASSGQGAPPETQYF.

This clone was observed a single time. The gene calls are TRBV28 and TRBJ2-7; 7 bases line up with TRBD2. CDR1 is MDHEN, CDR2 SYDVKM, per germline. The CDR3 spans 16 residues. Unmatched junction bases numbered 17, after V lost 8 bases and J lost 4 bases. Here the CDR3 DNA reads TGTGCCAGCGCTCCCAGGCGACGGGGGGAGATATACGAGCAGTACTTC. It translates to CASAPRRRGEIYEQYF.

The chain combines TRBV10-1 with TRBJ2-4; D assignment may be TRBD1 or TRBD2 (5 bases each). Germline values: CDR1 WNHNN, CDR2 SYGVQD (reference sequence). CDR3 length: 13 residues. V gave up 2 bases and J gave up 3 bases, with 5 bases separating them. CDR3: CASSEGGKNIQYF. DNA of the CDR3: TGCGCCAGCAGTGAGGGGGGCAAAAACATTCAGTACTTC.

This sequence joins TRBV5-4 and TRBJ2-3; 8 nucleotides line up with TRBD1. V lost 4 bases to trimming and J lost 3 bases; unmatched junction nucleotides: 10. The length of the CDR3 is 16 residues. Germline V gene sequence: CDR1 SGHNT, CDR2 YYREEE (reference sequence). CDR3: CASSGIQGVGTDTQYF. The CDR3 coding sequence is TGTGCCAGCAGCGGGATACAGGGGGTAGGTACAGATACGCAGTATTTT.

The gene calls are TRBV2 and TRBJ2-3, with D hard to call. Trimming removed 4 bases from V and 3 bases from J, with 11 bases in between. Per germline, CDR1 SNHLY and CDR2 FYNNEI. This CDR3 contains 14 residues. In DNA form, the CDR3 reads TGTGCCAGCAGTGTACAGAAAGGGACAGATACGCAGTATTTT. This encodes CASSVQKGTDTQYF.

The chain employs TRBV7-6 and TRBJ2-2; TRBD2 matches 9 bases. CDR1 and CDR2 (germline): SGHVS, FNYEAQ. This CDR3 has 17 residues. V gave up 6 bases and J gave up 6 bases; unmatched junction bases: 14. CDR3 sequence reads: CASRTSTGAGGSGELFF. CDR3 bases: TGTGCCAGCAGGACGTCCACGGGAGCGGGAGGTTCCGGGGAGCTGTTTTTT.

The chain links TRBV10-3 to TRBJ2-5; 8 bases line up with TRBD2. V lost 0 bases and J lost 3; bases outside the gene matches: 3. Germline V gene data show CDR1 as ENHRY and CDR2 as SYGVKD. The CDR3 has 15 amino acids. CDR3 nucleotide sequence: TGTGCCATCAGTGAGTCGAAACTAGCGGAAGAGACCCAGTACTTC. Translated, it gives CAISESKLAEETQYF.

The chain links TRBV27 to TRBJ2-1, with 7 bases aligning to TRBD1. V shed 6 bases and J 7 bases; nucleotides not matched to a gene: 15. Germline CDR1 is MNHEY and CDR2 is SMNVEV (reference sequence). There are 16 residues in the CDR3. The CDR3 bases are TGTGCCAGCAGCAAGAGACAGGGCGGTGAGAGTAATGAGCAGTTCTTC. Translating gives CASSKRQGGESNEQFF.

V and J are TRBV11-2 and TRBJ1-3; D remains unclear. Trimming took 8 bases from V and 6 from J, leaving 11 bases between them. Germline CDR1 and CDR2: SGHAT and FQNNGV. This CDR3 is 12 amino acids long. CDR3 in DNA: TGTGCCAGCGGATATTCTCAAAACACCATATATTTT. Translating it yields CASGYSQNTIYF.

The chain carries TRBV28 and TRBJ1-4; D is uncertain. CDR1 is MDHEN, CDR2 SYDVKM, per germline. V was trimmed by 3 bases and J by 0 bases, leaving 8 bases between them. This CDR3 spans 15 amino acids. The CDR3 protein is CASSFYRATNEKLFF. The DNA of the CDR3 is TGTGCCAGCAGTTTTTACCGTGCAACTAATGAAAAACTGTTTTTT.

V is TRBV10-3 and J is TRBJ2-1; 7 nucleotides align to TRBD2. Trimming at V came to 10 bases and at J to 8 bases, leaving 11 bases not matched to a gene. The CDR3 runs to 13 residues. Germline V gene lookup returns CDR1 ENHRY and CDR2 SYGVKD. The CDR3 bases are TGTGCCACCCAAAGCGGGATTAGCGATGAGCAGTTCTTC. This codes for CATQSGISDEQFF.

The CDR3 DNA sequence: TGTGCCAGTAGTACCCACTCTAGCGGGCGGTACGAGCAGTACTTC. It translates to CASSTHSSGRYEQYF. The chain employs TRBV19 and TRBJ2-7; 8 bases are shared with TRBD2. The germline V gene has CDR1 LNHDA and CDR2 SQIVND (reference sequence). V trimming: 4 bases; J trimming: 4 bases; junction bases outside the gene matches: 9. CDR3 length: 15 amino acids. Full variable domain (missing parts from reference TRBV19 and TRBJ2-7): DGGITQSPKYLFRKEGQNVTLSCEQNLNHDAMYWYRQDPGQGLRLIYYSQIVNDFQKGDIAEGYSVSREKKESFPLTVTSAQKNPTAFYLCASSTHSSGRYEQYFGPGTRLTVT.

The V call is TRBV19, the J call TRBJ2-3; 12 bases agree with TRBD2. The CDR3 runs to 16 residues. Looked up from germline, CDR1 is LNHDA and CDR2 is SQIVND (reference sequence). V lost 3 bases, J lost 6 bases, and 7 bases stayed unmatched. CDR3 nucleotides: TGTGCCAGTAGTATGTCCCCGACTAGCGGGGGTGATACGCAGTATTTT. Its protein product is CASSMSPTSGGDTQYF.

The chain combines TRBV6-1 with TRBJ2-5; the match to TRBD2 covers 9 bases. CDR3 length equals 15 residues. Germline trimming cut 2 bases from V and 2 bases from J; bases unmatched to any gene: 3. Germline V lookup: CDR1 MNHNS, CDR2 SASEGT. CDR3 coding DNA: TGTGCCAGCAGTGAAAATGCGGGAGGGCAAGAGACCCAGTACTTC. Protein product: CASSENAGGQETQYF.

The chain has TRBV9 and TRBJ2-3; a weak D match, TRBD1 (6 bases). This CDR3 is 15 amino acids long. Trimming left V 0 bases short and J 4 bases short, with 12 bases between. Germline CDR1 reads SGDLS; CDR2 reads YYNGEE. CDR3 loop: CASSVATQGADTQYF. DNA of the CDR3: TGTGCCAGCAGCGTAGCTACACAGGGAGCAGATACGCAGTATTTT.